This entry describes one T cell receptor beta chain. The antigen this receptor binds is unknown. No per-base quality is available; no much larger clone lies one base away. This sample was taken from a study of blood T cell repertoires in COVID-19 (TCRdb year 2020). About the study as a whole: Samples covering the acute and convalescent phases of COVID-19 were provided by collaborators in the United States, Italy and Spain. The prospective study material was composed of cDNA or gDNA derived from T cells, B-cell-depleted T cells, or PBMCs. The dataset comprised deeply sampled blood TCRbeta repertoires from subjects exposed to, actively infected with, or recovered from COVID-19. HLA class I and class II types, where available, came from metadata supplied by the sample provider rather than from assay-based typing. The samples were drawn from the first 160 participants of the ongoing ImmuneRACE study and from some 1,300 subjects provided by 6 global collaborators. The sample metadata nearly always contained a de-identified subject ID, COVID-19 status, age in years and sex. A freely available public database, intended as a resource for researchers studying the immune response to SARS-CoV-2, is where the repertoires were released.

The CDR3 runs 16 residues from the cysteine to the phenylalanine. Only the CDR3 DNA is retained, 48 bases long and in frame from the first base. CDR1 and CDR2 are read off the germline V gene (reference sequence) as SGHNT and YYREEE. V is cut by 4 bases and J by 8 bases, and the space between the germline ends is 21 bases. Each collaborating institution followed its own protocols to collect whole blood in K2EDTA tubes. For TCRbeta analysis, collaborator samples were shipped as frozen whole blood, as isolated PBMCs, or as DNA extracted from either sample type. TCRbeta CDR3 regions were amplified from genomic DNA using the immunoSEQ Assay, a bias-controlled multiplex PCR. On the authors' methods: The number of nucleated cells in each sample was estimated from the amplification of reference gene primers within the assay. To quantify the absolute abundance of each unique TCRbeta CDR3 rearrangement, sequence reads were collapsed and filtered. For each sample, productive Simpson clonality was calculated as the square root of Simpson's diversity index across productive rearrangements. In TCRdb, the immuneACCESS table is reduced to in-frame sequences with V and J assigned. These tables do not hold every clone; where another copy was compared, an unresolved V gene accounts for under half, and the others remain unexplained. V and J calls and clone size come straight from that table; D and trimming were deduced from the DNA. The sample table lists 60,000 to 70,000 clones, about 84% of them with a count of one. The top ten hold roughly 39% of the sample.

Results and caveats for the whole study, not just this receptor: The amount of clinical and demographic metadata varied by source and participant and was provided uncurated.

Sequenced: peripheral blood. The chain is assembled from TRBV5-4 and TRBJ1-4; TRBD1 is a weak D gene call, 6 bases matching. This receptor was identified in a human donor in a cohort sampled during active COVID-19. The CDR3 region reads CASSQADPQGREKLFF. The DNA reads TGTGCCAGCAGCCAAGCCGACCCCCAGGGGCGGGAAAAACTGTTTTTT.